The rows below give T cell receptor beta chains drawn from one sample of a study of identical twins. TCRdb itself ran the 5' RACE reads through MiXCR, one entry per CDR3 protein. The profile covers about 1.7 million distinct CDR3 sequences, with around 29% appearing a single time and around 0.3% taken by the ten largest. Sequenced input: cord blood. Source of these receptors: a newborn girl in good health. CDR3s include the opening cysteine and the closing phenylalanine or tryptophan. A D gene is named only where the DNA matches it firmly. Size values are once, few and many counts, or a class for expanded clones, and some rows have none.

V	J	size	D	CDR3	DNA
TRBV27	TRBJ2-1	-	-	CASSLSLRREEFF	TGTGCCAGCAGTTTATCGTTGCGCAGGGAGGAGTTCTTC
TRBV5-1	TRBJ1-1	once	-	CASSLVAVQTDLSEAFF	TGCGCCAGCAGCTTGGTTGCAGTCCAAACGGACTTGTCTGAAGCTTTCTTT
TRBV12-3/TRBV12-4	TRBJ2-7	-	-	CASTQFGEQYF	TGTGCCAGCACCCAATTTGGCGAGCAGTACTTC
TRBV24-1	TRBJ1-5	-	-	CATSDPSQGWNQPQHF	TGTGCCACCAGTGATCCGTCACAGGGTTGGAATCAGCCCCAGCATTTT
TRBV12-3/TRBV12-4	TRBJ2-7	-	-	CASSLKLVGEQYF	TGTGCCAGCAGTTTGAAACTAGTGGGCGAGCAGTACTTC
TRBV2	TRBJ1-1	once	TRBD1	CASRTDRWDTEAFF	TGTGCCAGCAGAACGGACAGGTGGGACACTGAAGCTTTCTTT
TRBV12-3/TRBV12-4	TRBJ2-7	once	-	CASAGGQSYEQYF	TGTGCCAGCGCCGGGGGGCAGTCCTACGAGCAGTACTTC
TRBV28	TRBJ1-2	-	TRBD1	CASSVHPGQGGYGYTF	TGTGCCAGCAGTGTCCACCCGGGACAGGGAGGCTATGGCTACACCTTC
TRBV5-1	TRBJ2-1	few	TRBD2	CASTKVASGRGYQFF	TGCGCCAGCACCAAGGTAGCTAGCGGGAGGGGTTACCAGTTCTTC
TRBV29-1	TRBJ1-2	-	TRBD1	CSVVTGTGGRGYTF	TGCAGCGTTGTGACCGGGACAGGGGGTAGAGGCTACACCTTC
TRBV24-1	TRBJ2-1	few	TRBD2	CATSDSSGRALLGNEQFF	TGTGCCACCAGTGATTCCAGCGGGAGGGCCCTCTTGGGCAATGAGCAGTTCTTC
TRBV20-1	TRBJ2-7	few	-	CSARDVRESLYEQYF	TGCAGTGCTAGAGATGTTAGGGAATCACTCTACGAGCAGTACTTC
TRBV5-1	TRBJ1-1	once	-	CASSSVYNTEAFF	TGCGCCAGCAGCTCCGTTTATAACACTGAAGCTTTCTTT
TRBV20-1	TRBJ2-7	few	-	CSAESGGQYEQYF	TGCAGTGCCGAGTCAGGGGGGCAGTACGAGCAGTACTTC
TRBV10-3	TRBJ1-1	few	-	CAISATGNTEAFF	TGTGCCATCAGTGCTACAGGTAACACTGAAGCTTTCTTT
TRBV6-1	TRBJ2-6	few	-	CASKGTGSGANVLTF	TGTGCCAGCAAAGGAACAGGATCCGGGGCCAACGTCCTGACTTTC
TRBV3-1	TRBJ2-7	few	TRBD1	CASRGGPGQGTGEQYF	TGTGCCAGCCGAGGAGGACCGGGACAGGGGACAGGCGAGCAGTACTTC
TRBV10-3	TRBJ2-7	few	TRBD1	CAIGDRVTYEQYF	TGTGCCATCGGGGACAGGGTTACCTACGAGCAGTACTTC
TRBV5-1	TRBJ2-1	-	TRBD2	CASRLAGEVSYNERFF	TGCGCCAGCAGACTAGCGGGGGAGGTCTCCTACAATGAGCGGTTCTTC
TRBV6-5	TRBJ2-7	-	TRBD1	CASSYFHRGLYEQYF	TGTGCCAGCAGTTACTTCCACAGGGGGCTATACGAGCAGTACTTC
TRBV20-1	TRBJ2-1	-	TRBD2	CSASLRTSGHNEQFF	TGCAGTGCTAGCCTCCGGACTAGCGGGCACAATGAGCAGTTCTTC
TRBV2	TRBJ2-3	-	TRBD2	CASSGLAGSDTQYF	TGTGCCAGCAGCGGACTAGCGGGATCAGATACGCAGTATTTT
TRBV6-2/TRBV6-3	TRBJ2-1	many	-	CASSYLQGGVWLNEQFF	TGTGCCAGCAGTTACTTACAGGGTGGGGTTTGGCTGAATGAGCAGTTCTTC
TRBV25-1	TRBJ2-5	-	TRBD2	CASSEPGGRETQYF	TGTGCCAGCAGTGAACCGGGAGGAAGGGAGACCCAGTACTTC
TRBV25-1	TRBJ2-7	few	TRBD2	CASRAGTIYEQYF	TGTGCCAGCCGAGCGGGAACCATCTACGAGCAGTACTTC
TRBV27	TRBJ2-5	many	-	CASSFMGDETQYF	TGTGCCAGCAGTTTTATGGGGGACGAGACCCAGTACTTC
TRBV7-2	TRBJ2-1	few	-	CASSLARVLHYNEQFF	TGTGCCAGCAGCTTAGCGCGGGTCCTCCACTACAATGAGCAGTTCTTC
TRBV12-3/TRBV12-4	TRBJ2-3	-	TRBD2	CASSPGLAGVYF	TGTGCCAGCAGTCCCGGACTAGCGGGAGTGTATTTT
TRBV21-1	TRBJ1-2	once	-	CASSIHRQGANYGYTF	TGTGCCAGCAGCATTCACCGGCAGGGAGCTAACTATGGCTACACCTTC
TRBV9	TRBJ2-6	-	-	CASSVTPGANVLTF	TGTGCCAGCAGCGTAACCCCCGGGGCCAACGTCCTGACTTTC
TRBV10-3	TRBJ2-7	-	-	CAFSPGGGLYEQYF	TGTGCCTTCAGCCCAGGGGGGGGACTCTACGAGCAGTACTTC
TRBV30	TRBJ1-1	few	-	CAWSVGGQAFF	TGTGCCTGGAGTGTAGGGGGGCAAGCTTTCTTT
TRBV27	TRBJ2-3	few	TRBD1	CASSLEGGYGTDTQYF	TGTGCCAGCAGTTTAGAAGGGGGCTATGGCACAGATACGCAGTATTTT
TRBV5-1	TRBJ1-1	-	-	CASSFTGTVNTEAFF	TGCGCCAGCAGCTTTACCGGGACGGTGAACACTGAAGCTTTCTTT
TRBV5-1	TRBJ2-7	once	-	CASSLIFNAYEQYF	TGCGCCAGCAGCTTGATCTTCAACGCCTACGAGCAGTACTTC
TRBV4-2	TRBJ2-5	-	-	CASSQDLAVLANNEQYF	TGTGCCAGCAGCCAAGATCTCGCCGTCTTGGCGAACAATGAGCAGTACTTC
TRBV7-9	TRBJ2-7	-	-	CASSPLDSGVALRNYEQYF	TGTGCCAGCAGCCCATTAGATTCAGGGGTGGCTCTGCGGAACTACGAGCAGTACTTC
TRBV20-1	TRBJ1-5	-	TRBD1	CSARGGQGAYSNRPQHF	TGCAGTGCTAGAGGGGGACAGGGGGCCTATAGCAATCGGCCCCAGCATTTT
TRBV24-1	TRBJ1-5	few	-	CATSVTGLDQPQHF	TGTGCCACCAGTGTTACAGGCCTGGATCAGCCCCAGCATTTT
TRBV5-1	TRBJ2-7	many	-	CASSLDRLYEQYF	TGCGCCAGCAGCTTGGACAGGCTATACGAGCAGTACTTC
TRBV20-1	TRBJ1-2	few	-	CSASSATNYGYTF	TGCAGTGCTAGTTCGGCGACTAACTATGGCTACACCTTC
TRBV28	TRBJ2-3	few	-	CASSQTTRGLSGSEEDTQYF	TGTGCCAGCAGCCAAACTACCAGGGGGCTTAGCGGGAGTGAGGAAGATACGCAGTATTTT
TRBV28	TRBJ2-3	-	TRBD1	CASKEQGTDTQYF	TGTGCCAGCAAAGAACAGGGGACAGATACGCAGTATTTT
TRBV20-1	TRBJ2-4	-	-	CSAPTVAVAKNIQYF	TGCAGTGCTCCCACGGTAGCGGTAGCCAAAAACATTCAGTACTTC
TRBV6-1	TRBJ2-1	-	-	CASSELGEQFF	TGTGCCAGCAGTGAACTGGGTGAGCAGTTCTTC
TRBV29-1	TRBJ2-7	-	-	CSVRADPEGEQYF	TGCAGCGTTCGCGCAGACCCAGAGGGTGAGCAGTACTTC
TRBV27	TRBJ1-6	-	-	CASSFRLSSPLHF	TGTGCCAGCAGTTTCCGGTTGTCTTCACCCCTCCACTTT
TRBV27	TRBJ2-3	few	-	CASSLSLHTDTQYF	TGTGCCAGCAGTCTGTCCCTCCACACAGATACGCAGTATTTT